The rows below give T cell receptor beta chains drawn from one sample of a study of kidney transplant recipient with SARS-CoV-2 infection. TCRdb re-called the reads with MiXCR, one entry per CDR3 protein. This table has roughly 250,000 distinct CDR3 sequences, around 28% appearing once. The specimen comprised a blood sample, sampled at baseline and on day 111 from a kidney transplant recipient. The source is a young adult male patient who had COVID-19 and was a kidney transplant recipient. Among the T cells, some may be from the graft donor. The CDR3 runs from the conserved cysteine through the conserved F or W. D genes are given only for firm matches.

>TRBV20-1|NA|TRBJ2-1
CSARDPESGYNEQFF
>TRBV21-1|NA|TRBJ2-2
CASRGGVSYTGLTGELFF
>TRBV28|NA|TRBJ1-2
CASSPEWGYTF
>TRBV5-1|TRBD1|TRBJ2-7
CASSRQGGSYEQYF
>TRBV18|TRBD1|TRBJ1-1
CASSSTGGYTEAFF
>TRBV19|TRBD1|TRBJ1-4
CASSVPQGASNEKLFF
>TRBV29-1|TRBD1|TRBJ1-1
CSVDRGRGRPEAFF
>TRBV28|NA|TRBJ1-3
CASSSAEGDLAGNTIYF
>TRBV7-9|TRBD2|TRBJ2-3
CARTETASGVNTDTQYF
>TRBV7-9|NA|TRBJ1-1
CASSSQGRNTEAFF
>TRBV7-9|TRBD1|TRBJ2-7
CASTQTGGEQYF
>TRBV11-2|TRBD1|TRBJ1-1
CASSVDRVEKAFF
>TRBV9|NA|TRBJ2-7
CASSVAGAVSYEQYF